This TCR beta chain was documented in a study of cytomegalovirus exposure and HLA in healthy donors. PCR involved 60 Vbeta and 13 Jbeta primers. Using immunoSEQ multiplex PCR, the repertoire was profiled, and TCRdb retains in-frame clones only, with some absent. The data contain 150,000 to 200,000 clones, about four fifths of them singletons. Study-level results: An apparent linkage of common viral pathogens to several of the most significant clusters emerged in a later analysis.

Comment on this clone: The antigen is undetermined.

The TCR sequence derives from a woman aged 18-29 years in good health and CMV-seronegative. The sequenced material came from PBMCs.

The CDR3 loop reads CSVETGGYEQYV. CDR3 sequence (DNA): TGCAGCGTTGAAACAGGGGGCTACGAGCAGTACGTC. The rearrangement links TRBV29-1 to TRBJ2-7; 8 bases fit TRBD1. CDR3 length: 12 residues. Germline lookup yields CDR1 SQVTM and CDR2 ANQGSEA. Trimming removed 2 bases from V and 3 bases from J; junction bases left unmatched: 0.